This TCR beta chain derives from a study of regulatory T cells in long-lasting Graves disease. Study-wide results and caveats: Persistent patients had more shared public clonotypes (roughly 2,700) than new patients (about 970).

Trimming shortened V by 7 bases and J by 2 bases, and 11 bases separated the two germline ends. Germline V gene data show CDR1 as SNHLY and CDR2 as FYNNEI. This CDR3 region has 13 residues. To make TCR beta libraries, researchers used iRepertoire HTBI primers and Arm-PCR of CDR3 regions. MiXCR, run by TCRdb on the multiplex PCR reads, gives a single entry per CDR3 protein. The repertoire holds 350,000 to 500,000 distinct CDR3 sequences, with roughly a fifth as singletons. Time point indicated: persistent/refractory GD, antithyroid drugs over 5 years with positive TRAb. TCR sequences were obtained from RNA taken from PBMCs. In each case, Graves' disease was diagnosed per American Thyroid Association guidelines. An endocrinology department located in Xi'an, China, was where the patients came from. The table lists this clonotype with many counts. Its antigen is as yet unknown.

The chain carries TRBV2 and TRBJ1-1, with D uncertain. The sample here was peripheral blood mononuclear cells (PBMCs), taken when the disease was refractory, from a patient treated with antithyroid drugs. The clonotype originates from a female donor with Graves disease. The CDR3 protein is CASNEDFNTEAFF. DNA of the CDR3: TGTGCCAGCAACGAGGACTTTAACACTGAAGCTTTCTTT.